This T cell receptor (beta chain) was captured in a study of T cell responses to AZD1222 COVID-19 vaccine. Whole-study findings and limits: Receipt of two AZD1222 doses was followed by a rise in Spike-specific TCR breadth and depth. Unmutated variant regions are reportedly targeted by nearly half of spike-specific TCRs. White British people made up most donors, females outnumbered males, and clonal diversity was possibly underestimated.

The protocol was immunoSEQ multiplex PCR, while the TCRdb copy is restricted to in-frame clones and leaves out a portion. The sample includes approximately 180,000 clones, 90% of them seen just once. About this clone itself: The antigen is not known.

The sequencing used peripheral blood, collected on day 0 of AZD1222 vaccination. This clonotype was sampled from an adult in good health.

The CDR3 DNA reads as TGTGCCAGTAGTTTCCGGGCTAATGAAAAACTGTTTTTT. Residues: CASSFRANEKLFF. The chain couples TRBV19 to TRBJ1-4, with D hard to call. CDR1 LNHDA and CDR2 SQIVND come from the germline V gene (reference sequence). The CDR3 spans 13 residues. V gave up 5 bases and J gave up 3 bases, with 7 bases separating them.